This section outlines one TCR beta chain sequence together with its context. Its target is unknown. The data are from a study of cytomegalovirus exposure and HLA in healthy donors. Overall study findings and caveats: Across HLA loci, a later analysis found differing TCR association rates, with DRB1 most and HLA-C fewest. Specificity for CMV antigens was confirmed in vitro for a few of the CMV-associated chains. In a later analysis, productive TCRs from donors in an Asian-associated ancestry cluster reportedly carried fewer N-insertions than the cohort mean. A prior analysis recorded that most TCR beta V segments were productive about 87% or about 30% of the time.

This PCR relied on a set of 60 Vbeta primers and 13 Jbeta primers. The data were produced by immunoSEQ multiplex PCR, yet TCRdb's version contains in-frame clones alone and is incomplete. The data contain 90,000 to 110,000 clones, 80% of them singletons. The CDR3 extends over 14 amino acids. Germline V CDR1 and CDR2: SEHNR, FQNEAQ (reference sequence). V lost 5 bases to trimming and J lost 3 bases; unmatched junction nucleotides: 4. Sequenced: PBMCs. This clonotype was obtained from a man aged 30 to 39 in good health and CMV-seropositive. The V gene is TRBV7-9, the J gene TRBJ1-5; 7 bases align to TRBD1. Here the CDR3 reads CASSGTDFNQPQHF. As DNA, the CDR3 is TGTGCCAGCAGCGGGACAGATTTCAATCAGCCCCAGCATTTT.